This T cell receptor beta chain was found in a study of blood T cell repertoires in COVID-19. Study-level information: The samples span acute and convalescent COVID-19 from the United States, Italy and Spain. PBMCs, B-cell-depleted T cells, or T cells provided the cDNA or gDNA that made up the material.

Profiling relied on immunoSEQ multiplex PCR, and the TCRdb table lists in-frame clones only, not all of them. The sample records around 370,000 clones, about 88% being singletons. The CDR3 covers 14 residues. The V end was cut by 2 bases, the J end by 3 bases, with 10 bases between. CDR1 and CDR2 from the germline V gene are MGHRA and YSYEKL. Followed over time, Seattle patients had been enrolled while infection was active. This TCR came from a woman between 70 and 85 years old with COVID-19, enrolled during active disease. Sequencing input: peripheral blood. The genes are TRBV4-1 and TRBJ1-1; D gene ambiguous. The CDR3 is CASSQITDDTEAFF. In nucleotides, the CDR3 is TGCGCCAGCAGCCAAATAACAGATGACACTGAAGCTTTCTTT.